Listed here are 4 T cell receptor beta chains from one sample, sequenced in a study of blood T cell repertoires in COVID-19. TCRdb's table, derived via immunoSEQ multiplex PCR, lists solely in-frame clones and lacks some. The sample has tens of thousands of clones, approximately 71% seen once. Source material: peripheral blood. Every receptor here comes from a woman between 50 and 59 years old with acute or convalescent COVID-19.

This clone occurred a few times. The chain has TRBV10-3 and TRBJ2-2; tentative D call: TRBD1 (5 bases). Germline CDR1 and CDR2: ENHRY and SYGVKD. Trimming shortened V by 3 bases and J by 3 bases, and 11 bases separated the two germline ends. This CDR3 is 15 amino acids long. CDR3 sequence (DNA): TGTGCCATCAGTGAAGGGGCGGACCACACCGGGGAGCTGTTTTTT. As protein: CAISEGADHTGELFF.

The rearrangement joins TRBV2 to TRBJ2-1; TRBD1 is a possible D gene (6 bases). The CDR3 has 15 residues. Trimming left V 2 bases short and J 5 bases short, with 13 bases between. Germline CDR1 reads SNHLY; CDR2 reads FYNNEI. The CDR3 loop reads CASSENRVGDNEQFF. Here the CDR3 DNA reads TGTGCCAGCAGTGAAAACAGGGTCGGGGACAATGAGCAGTTCTTC.

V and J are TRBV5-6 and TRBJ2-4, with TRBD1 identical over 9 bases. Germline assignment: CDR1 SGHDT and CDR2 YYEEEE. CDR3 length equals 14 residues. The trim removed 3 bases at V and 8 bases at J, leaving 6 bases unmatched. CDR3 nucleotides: TGTGCCAGCAGCTCGCCACAGGGGGCAGACATTCAGTACTTC. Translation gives CASSSPQGADIQYF.

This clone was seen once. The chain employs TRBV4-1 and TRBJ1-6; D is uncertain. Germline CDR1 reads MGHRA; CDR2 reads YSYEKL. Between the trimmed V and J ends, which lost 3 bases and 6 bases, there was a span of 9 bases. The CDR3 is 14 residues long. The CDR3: CASSQRSPNSPLHF. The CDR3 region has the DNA TGCGCCAGCAGCCAGCGTTCTCCTAATTCACCCCTCCACTTT.